The rows below give T cell receptor beta chains drawn from one sample of a study of shared clonotypes between healthy human individuals. Here immunoSEQ multiplex PCR was the method, and the copy in TCRdb shows in-frame clones only, minus some. The sample yields a few hundred thousand clones, less than 98% seen once. The specimen was naive CD4+ T cells sorted from blood. The receptors were gathered from a woman aged 25 to 39 in good health. Each CDR3 is given without its conserved first and last residue. D genes are given only for firm matches.

v_gene	d_gene	j_gene	CDR3aa
TRBV5-4	TRBD1	TRBJ2-3	ASSQDREVTDTQY
TRBV4-2	NA	TRBJ1-2	ASSTKKQGTGGYT
TRBV11-2	NA	TRBJ1-1	ASSFDSPRDAF
TRBV14	NA	TRBJ1-2	ASSEQGWSGYT
TRBV10-3	NA	TRBJ2-5	AISHENRDGETQY
TRBV5-6	NA	TRBJ1-1	ASSPGSAGNIPF
TRBV4-1	NA	TRBJ2-3	ASSQESRERSDTQY
TRBV7-8	TRBD1	TRBJ1-5	ASSWGQGGVYSNQPQH
TRBV28	TRBD2	TRBJ2-2	ASSLGTRTTGELF
TRBV7-4	NA	TRBJ2-7	ASSKSGTPLFYEQY
TRBV5-8	NA	TRBJ2-5	ASSFTTLETQY